This T cell receptor (beta chain) was retrieved from a study of T cells after yellow fever vaccination. This clonotype was detected many times. The antigen is not known. Germline CDR1 and CDR2: DFQATT and SNEGSKA (reference sequence). V shed 1 base and J 5 bases; nucleotides not matched to a gene: 15. This CDR3 region has 18 residues. Overall study findings and caveats: The presence of abundant clonotypes contaminating from the bulk population was possible in FACS-sorted repertoires.

TCRdb fed the 5' RACE reads into MiXCR, producing one record per CDR3 protein. The sample carries more than 200,000 distinct CDR3 sequences, approximately 3.8% recorded once. The sequence derives from a man between 18 and 29 years old who received the YFV17D yellow fever vaccine. Here the sequenced sample was PBMCs, taken 15 days after the yellow fever booster vaccination. The V and J genes are TRBV20-1 and TRBJ2-1; 9 bases line up with TRBD2. The CDR3 is CSARGGIFRVAGDNEQFF. CDR3 DNA sequence: TGCAGTGCTAGAGGAGGGATCTTTCGGGTAGCGGGGGACAATGAGCAGTTCTTC.